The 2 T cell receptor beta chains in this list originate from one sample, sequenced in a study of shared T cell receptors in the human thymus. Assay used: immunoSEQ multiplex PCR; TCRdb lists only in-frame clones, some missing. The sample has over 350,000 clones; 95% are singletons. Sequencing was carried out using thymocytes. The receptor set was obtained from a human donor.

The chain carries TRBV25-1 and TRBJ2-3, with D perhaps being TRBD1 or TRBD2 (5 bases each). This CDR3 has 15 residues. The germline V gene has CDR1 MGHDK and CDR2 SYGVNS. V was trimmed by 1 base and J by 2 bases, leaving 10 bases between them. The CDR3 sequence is CASSEFKGPTDTQYF. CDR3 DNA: TGTGCCAGCAGTGAATTTAAGGGACCCACAGATACGCAGTATTTT. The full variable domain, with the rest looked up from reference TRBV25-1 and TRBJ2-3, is EADIYQTPRYLVIGTGKKITLECSQTMGHDKMYWYQQDPGMELHLIHYSYGVNSTEKGDLSSESTVSRIRTEHFPLTLESARPSHTSQYLCASSEFKGPTDTQYFGPGTRLTVL.

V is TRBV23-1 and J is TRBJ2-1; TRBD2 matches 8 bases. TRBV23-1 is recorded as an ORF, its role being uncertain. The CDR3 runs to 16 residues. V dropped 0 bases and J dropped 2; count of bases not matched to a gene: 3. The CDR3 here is CASSQSTSATYNEQFF. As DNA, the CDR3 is TGCGCCAGCAGTCAATCGACTAGCGCCACCTACAATGAGCAGTTCTTC.